This section outlines one T cell receptor (beta chain) sequence together with its context. Its specific antigen is unknown. Qualities for individual bases were not recorded, and no much larger clone is one base off. CD8 naive samples consisted of CD45RO-negative cells that were positively selected for CCR7, yielding a CD45RA+CCR7+ population without TemRA cells. The donors were healthy, HIV-negative adults with no recently reported acute infections or vaccinations. Every donor was a Caucasian adult living in Nashville, Tennessee, USA. Blood was obtained by leukapheresis, after which PBMCs were separated by Ficoll-Histopaque density gradient centrifugation and cryopreserved in liquid nitrogen vapor phase. Analytical flow cytometry was used to check the purity and quantity of each magnetically sorted T cell population. Genomic DNA was isolated from each sorted fraction and quantified by UV absorbance on a Nanodrop 2000c.

TCR CDR3 regions were amplified from genomic DNA by multiplex PCR using the deep immunoSEQ assay. Extracted genomic DNA from each cell subset was spread evenly across all wells of several immunoSEQ 96-well plates, with each plate serving as a replicate. For sorted subsets, each replicate PCR was loaded with approximately 190 ng genomic DNA, equivalent to about 30,000 T cell genomes. The purified libraries were quantified using a Qubit 3.0 fluorometer, sized with a Bioanalyzer 2100, and then quantified again using the KAPA Library Quantification kit. A separate single-read 150-cycle Illumina NextSeq 550 flow cell was used to sequence each immunoSEQ 96-well plate. The original pipeline was this. The immunoSEQ output contained only junctional sequences without quality scores, so filtering could not match that applied to full-length reads. Sequences were annotated with PyIR, a Python wrapper for IgBLAST v1.9, using IMGT germline references to assign V/J genes and CDR3. Reads were removed for weak V/J assignments (E-value above 1e-6), missing CDR3, stop codons, out-of-frame junctions, or ambiguous translated residues. V3J clonotypes were defined as sequences sharing the same inferred V gene, J gene, and CDR3 amino acid sequence. The percentage overlap between two repertoires was calculated by dividing the number of shared unique clonotypes by the size of the smaller repertoire. RTK rarefaction, the Chao1 estimator, and Recon v2.1 estimates of unobserved clonotypes were used to assess repertoire richness. OLGA was used to compute generation probabilities for all TCRbeta clonotypes that the gDNA method yielded from a handful of donors. In its TCRdb copy, this immuneACCESS table keeps in-frame sequences only and misses some clones. Where compared with another copy, unresolved V genes explain less than half of these, and the others have no known cause. D and trimming were read from the DNA, whereas the V and J calls and clone size are those reported in that table. Present in this sample are around 2,100,000 clones, about 95% of which were seen just once. The ten biggest clones cover 0.95% to 1.5% of the sample.

Counted from cysteine to phenylalanine, this CDR3 has 13 amino acids. Here the CDR3 DNA is all that survives: 39 bases in frame from base 1. From the germline V gene (reference sequence), CDR1 is MNHEY and CDR2 is SMNVEV. V is clipped by 5 bases and J by 5 bases, and the sequence between their germline boundaries is 10 bases long. This sample is drawn from a study of shared clonotypes between healthy human individuals (dated by TCRdb to 2018 to 2020). About the full investigation: The cohort included a few men and a couple of women between 18 and 49 years of age. Per donor, three plates each were used for CD4 naive and CD4 memory, two for CD8 naive, and one for CD8 memory. Blood TCR repertoires of roughly five healthy adults were deeply sequenced to estimate repertoire size and the extent of clonotype sharing between individuals. Libraries were prepared and TCR repertoires were sequenced by different laboratories using diverse techniques, in order to increase sequencing depth and limit assay-specific biases. Leukapheresis yielded between about 0.85 and 9 billion PBMCs per donor. Summary of the overall study and its limitations: Estimated clonotype richness was generally larger for naive than for memory subsets. The genetic and exposure-history diversity represented was limited by the small number of donors. Compared with non-shared clonotypes, the clonotypes found in all four sorted-subset donors had higher generation probabilities. Incomplete sequencing was indicated by rarefaction of sorted-subset datasets, despite the large sequencing depth. Sampling was limited to blood, and TCR repertoires in tissue likely differ from TCR repertoires in blood. Pairwise subsampling indicated that sequencing depth was expected to affect the degree of clonotype sharing among donors. Across a handful of donors, approximately 5% of naive CD4, roughly 3.5% of naive CD8, approximately 2.5% of memory CD4, and under 0.45% of memory CD8 clonotypes were shared.

Material: naive CD8+ T cells sorted from blood. In light of the paper, this sample's cell subset or site label describes: CD45RA+CCR7+. This sequence uses TRBV27 and TRBJ2-1; the D gene cannot be resolved reliably. The receptor was isolated from a man aged 18 to 30 in good health. The sequenced DNA: TGTGCCAGCAGTCTAAGAAGTGACAATGAGCAGTTCTTC. Its protein reads: CASSLRSDNEQFF.